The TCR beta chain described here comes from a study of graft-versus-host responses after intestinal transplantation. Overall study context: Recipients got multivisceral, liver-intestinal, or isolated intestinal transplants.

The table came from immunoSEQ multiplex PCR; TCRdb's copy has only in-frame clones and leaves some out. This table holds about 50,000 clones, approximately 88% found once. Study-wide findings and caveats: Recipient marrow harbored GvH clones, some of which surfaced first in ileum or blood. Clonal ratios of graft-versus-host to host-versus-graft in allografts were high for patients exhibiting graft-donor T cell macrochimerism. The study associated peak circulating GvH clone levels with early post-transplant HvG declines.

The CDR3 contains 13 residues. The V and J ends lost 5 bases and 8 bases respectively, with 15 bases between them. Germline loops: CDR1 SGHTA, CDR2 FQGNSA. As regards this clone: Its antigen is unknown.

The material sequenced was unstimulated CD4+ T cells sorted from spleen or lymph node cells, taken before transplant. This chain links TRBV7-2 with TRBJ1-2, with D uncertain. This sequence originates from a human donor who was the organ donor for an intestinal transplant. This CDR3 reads CASSTPTVEGYTF. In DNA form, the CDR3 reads TGTGCCAGCAGCACCCCCACGGTTGAGGGCTACACCTTC.